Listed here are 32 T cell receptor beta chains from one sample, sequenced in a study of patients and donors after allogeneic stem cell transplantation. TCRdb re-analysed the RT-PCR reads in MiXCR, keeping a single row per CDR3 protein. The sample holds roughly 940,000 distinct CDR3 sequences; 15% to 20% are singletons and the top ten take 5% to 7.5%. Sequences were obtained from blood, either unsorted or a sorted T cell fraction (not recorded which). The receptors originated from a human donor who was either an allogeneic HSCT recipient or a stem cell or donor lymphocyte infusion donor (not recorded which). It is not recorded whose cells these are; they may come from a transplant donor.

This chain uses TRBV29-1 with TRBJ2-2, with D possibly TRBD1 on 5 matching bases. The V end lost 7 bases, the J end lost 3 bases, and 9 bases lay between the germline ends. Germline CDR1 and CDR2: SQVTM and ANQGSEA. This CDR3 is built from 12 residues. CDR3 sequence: CSATVYTGELFF. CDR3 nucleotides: TGCAGCGCGACAGTTTACACCGGGGAGCTGTTTTTT.

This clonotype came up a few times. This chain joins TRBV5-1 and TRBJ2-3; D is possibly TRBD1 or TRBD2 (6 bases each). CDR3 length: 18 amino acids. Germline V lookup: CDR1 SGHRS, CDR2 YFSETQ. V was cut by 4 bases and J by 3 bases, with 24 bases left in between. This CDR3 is CASSPSLRGGVRTDTQYF. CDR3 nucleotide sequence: TGCGCCAGCAGCCCCTCGCTCAGGGGCGGGGTCAGGACAGATACGCAGTATTTT.

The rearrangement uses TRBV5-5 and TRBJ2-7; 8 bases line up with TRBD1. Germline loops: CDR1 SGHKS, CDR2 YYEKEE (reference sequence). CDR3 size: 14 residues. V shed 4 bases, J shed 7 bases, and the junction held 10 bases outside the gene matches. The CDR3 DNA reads TGTGCCAGCAGCGAGCGGACAGGGCTCTGGGAGCAGTACTTC. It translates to CASSERTGLWEQYF.

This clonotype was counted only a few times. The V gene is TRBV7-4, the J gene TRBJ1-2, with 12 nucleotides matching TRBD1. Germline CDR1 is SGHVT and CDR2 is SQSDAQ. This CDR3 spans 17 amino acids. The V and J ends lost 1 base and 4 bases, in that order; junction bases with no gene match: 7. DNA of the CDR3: TGTGCCAGCAGCTTAGTAGGGGGACAGGGGGCCACCTATGGCTACACCTTC. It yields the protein CASSLVGGQGATYGYTF. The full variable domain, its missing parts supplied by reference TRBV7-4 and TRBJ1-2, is GAGVSQSPRYKVAKRGRDVALRCDSISGHVTLYWYRQTLGQGSEVLTYSQSDAQRDKSGRPSGRFSAERPERSVSTLKIQRTEQGDSAVYLCASSLVGGQGATYGYTFGSGTRLTVV.

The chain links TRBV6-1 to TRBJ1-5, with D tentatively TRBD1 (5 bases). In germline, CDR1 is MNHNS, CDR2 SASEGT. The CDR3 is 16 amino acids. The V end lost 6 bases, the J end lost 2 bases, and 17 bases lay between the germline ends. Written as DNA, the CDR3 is TGTGCCAGCAGCCTCAGTCGGGGGAAAGGCAATCAGCCCCAGCATTTT. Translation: CASSLSRGKGNQPQHF.

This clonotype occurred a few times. CDR3 coding DNA: TGTGCCAGCAGCCCTTCGACATTTCTGAGCATTCAGTACTTC. Amino acids: CASSPSTFLSIQYF. The V and J genes are TRBV9 and TRBJ2-4; no clear D. This CDR3 comprises 14 residues. The germline gives CDR1 SGDLS, CDR2 YYNGEE. V was trimmed by 4 bases and J by 9 bases, leaving 17 bases between them.

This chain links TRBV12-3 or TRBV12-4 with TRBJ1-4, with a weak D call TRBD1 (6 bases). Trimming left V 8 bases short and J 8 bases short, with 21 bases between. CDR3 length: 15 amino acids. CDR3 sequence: CASGPVGGLGEKLFF. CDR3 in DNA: TGTGCCAGCGGCCCGGTCGGGGGGCTAGGGGAAAAACTGTTTTTT.

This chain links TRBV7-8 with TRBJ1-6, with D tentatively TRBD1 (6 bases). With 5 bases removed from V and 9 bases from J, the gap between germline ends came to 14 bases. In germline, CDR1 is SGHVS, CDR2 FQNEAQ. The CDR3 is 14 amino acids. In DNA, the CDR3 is TGTGCCAGCAGCCCCGGACAGCGTACTTCACCCCTCCACTTT. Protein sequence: CASSPGQRTSPLHF. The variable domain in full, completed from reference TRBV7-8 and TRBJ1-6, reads GAGVSQSPRYKVAKRGQDVALRCDPISGHVSLFWYQQALGQGPEFLTYFQNEAQLDKSGLPSDRFFAERPEGSVSTLKIQRTQQEDSAVYLCASSPGQRTSPLHFGNGTRLTVT.

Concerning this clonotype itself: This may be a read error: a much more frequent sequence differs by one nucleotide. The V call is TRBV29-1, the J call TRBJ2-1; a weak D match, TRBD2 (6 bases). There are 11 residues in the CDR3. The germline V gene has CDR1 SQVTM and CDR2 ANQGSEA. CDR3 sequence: CSVDGRDELFF. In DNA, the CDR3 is TGCAGCGTTGACGGGCGGGATGAGCTGTTCTTC.

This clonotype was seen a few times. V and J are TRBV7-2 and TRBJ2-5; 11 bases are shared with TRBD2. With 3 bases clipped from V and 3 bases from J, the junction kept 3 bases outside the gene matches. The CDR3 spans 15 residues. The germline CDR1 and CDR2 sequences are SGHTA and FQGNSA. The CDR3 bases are TGTGCCAGCAGCTTTAGCGGGAGGGGCAAAGAGACCCAGTACTTC. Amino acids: CASSFSGRGKETQYF.

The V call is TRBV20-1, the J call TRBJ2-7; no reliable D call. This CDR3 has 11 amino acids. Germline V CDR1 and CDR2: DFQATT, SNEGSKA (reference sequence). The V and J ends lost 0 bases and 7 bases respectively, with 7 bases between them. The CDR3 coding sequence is TGCAGTGCTAGAGAGGGGTTTGAGCAGTACTTC. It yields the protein CSAREGFEQYF.

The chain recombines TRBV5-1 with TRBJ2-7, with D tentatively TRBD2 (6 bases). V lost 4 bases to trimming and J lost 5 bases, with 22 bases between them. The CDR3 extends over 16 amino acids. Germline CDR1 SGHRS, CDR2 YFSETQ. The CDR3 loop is CASSPWPKRAGNEQYF. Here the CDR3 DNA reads TGCGCCAGCAGCCCTTGGCCTAAGCGGGCCGGGAACGAGCAGTACTTC. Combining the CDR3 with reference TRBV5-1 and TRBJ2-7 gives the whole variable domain KAGVTQTPRYLIKTRGQQVTLSCSPISGHRSVSWYQQTPGQGLQFLFEYFSETQRNKGNFPGRFSGRQFSNSRSEMNVSTLELGDSALYLCASSPWPKRAGNEQYFGPGTRLTVT.

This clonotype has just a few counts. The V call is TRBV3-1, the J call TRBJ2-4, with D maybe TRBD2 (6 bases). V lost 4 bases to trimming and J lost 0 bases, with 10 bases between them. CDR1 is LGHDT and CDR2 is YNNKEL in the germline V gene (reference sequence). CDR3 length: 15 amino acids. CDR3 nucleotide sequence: TGTGCCAGCAGCCGGGGTAGCGGAGCCAAAAACATTCAGTACTTC. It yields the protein CASSRGSGAKNIQYF.

The CDR3 loop is CASSLAQVGSLDYGYTF. The CDR3 DNA follows: TGTGCCAGCAGCTTAGCGCAAGTGGGCAGCCTCGACTATGGCTACACCTTC. The chain recombines TRBV7-9 with TRBJ1-2; D is unresolved. Germline loops: CDR1 SEHNR, CDR2 FQNEAQ (reference sequence). Trimming left V 0 bases short and J 3 bases short, with 17 bases between. The CDR3 spans 17 residues.

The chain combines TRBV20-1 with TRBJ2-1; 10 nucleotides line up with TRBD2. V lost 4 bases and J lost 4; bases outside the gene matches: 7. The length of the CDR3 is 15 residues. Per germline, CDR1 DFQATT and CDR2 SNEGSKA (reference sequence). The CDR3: CSAIPTSGPYNEQFF. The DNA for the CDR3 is TGCAGTGCTATTCCGACTAGCGGGCCTTACAATGAGCAGTTCTTC.

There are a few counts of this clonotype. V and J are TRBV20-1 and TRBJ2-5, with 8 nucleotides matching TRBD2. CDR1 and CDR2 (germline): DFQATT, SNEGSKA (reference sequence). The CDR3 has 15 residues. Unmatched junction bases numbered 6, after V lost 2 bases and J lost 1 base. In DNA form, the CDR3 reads TGCAGTGCTAGAAGAGGACTAGCCGTCCAAGAGACCCAGTACTTC. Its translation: CSARRGLAVQETQYF.

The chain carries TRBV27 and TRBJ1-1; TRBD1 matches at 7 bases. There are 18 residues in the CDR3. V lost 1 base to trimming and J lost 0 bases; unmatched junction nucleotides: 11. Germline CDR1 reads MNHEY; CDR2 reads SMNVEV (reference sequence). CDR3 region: CASSLLRGRWGMNTEAFF. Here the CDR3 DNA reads TGTGCCAGCAGTTTATTAAGGGGGCGATGGGGAATGAACACTGAAGCTTTCTTT.

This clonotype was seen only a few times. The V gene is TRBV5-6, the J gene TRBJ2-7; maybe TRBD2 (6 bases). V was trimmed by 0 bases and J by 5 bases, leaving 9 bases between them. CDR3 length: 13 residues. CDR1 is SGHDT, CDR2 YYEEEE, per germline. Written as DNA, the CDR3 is TGTGCCAGCAGCTTGGGCGGGGACGACGAGCAGTACTTC. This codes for CASSLGGDDEQYF.

CDR3: CASSPGTPGLGNEQFF. As DNA, the CDR3 is TGTGCCAGCAGCCCCGGGACTCCGGGACTAGGGAATGAGCAGTTCTTC. This chain connects TRBV7-3 to TRBJ2-1, with TRBD2 identical over 8 bases. Germline V gene sequence: CDR1 SGHTA, CDR2 FQGTGA. V shed 5 bases and J 7 bases; nucleotides not matched to a gene: 13. The CDR3 runs 16 residues.

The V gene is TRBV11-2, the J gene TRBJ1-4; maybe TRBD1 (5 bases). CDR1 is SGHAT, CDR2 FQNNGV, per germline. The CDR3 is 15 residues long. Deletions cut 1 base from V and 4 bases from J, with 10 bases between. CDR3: CASSLGTRLNEKLFF. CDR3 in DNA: TGTGCCAGCAGCTTAGGGACAAGACTTAATGAAAAACTGTTTTTT.

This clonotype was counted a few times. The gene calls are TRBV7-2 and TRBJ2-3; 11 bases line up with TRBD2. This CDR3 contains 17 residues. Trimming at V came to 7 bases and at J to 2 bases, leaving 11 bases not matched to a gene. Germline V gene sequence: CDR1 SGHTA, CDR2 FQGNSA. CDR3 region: CASTTETGLAVTDTQYF. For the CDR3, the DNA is TGTGCCAGCACTACCGAGACGGGACTAGCGGTCACAGATACGCAGTATTTT.

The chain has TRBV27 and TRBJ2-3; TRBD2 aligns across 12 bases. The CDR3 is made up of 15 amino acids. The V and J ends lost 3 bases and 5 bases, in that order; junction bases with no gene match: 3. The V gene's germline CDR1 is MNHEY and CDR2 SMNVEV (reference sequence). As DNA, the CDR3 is TGTGCCAGCAGTTTTCTAGCGGGAGGGATAGATACGCAGTATTTT. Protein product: CASSFLAGGIDTQYF.

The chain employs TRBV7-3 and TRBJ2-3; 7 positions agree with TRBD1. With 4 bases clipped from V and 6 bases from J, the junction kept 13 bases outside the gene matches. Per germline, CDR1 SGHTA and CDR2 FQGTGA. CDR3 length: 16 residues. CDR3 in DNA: TGTGCCAGCAGCTCCCGAATCGGACAGGTTAGGGATACGCAGTATTTT. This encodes CASSSRIGQVRDTQYF.

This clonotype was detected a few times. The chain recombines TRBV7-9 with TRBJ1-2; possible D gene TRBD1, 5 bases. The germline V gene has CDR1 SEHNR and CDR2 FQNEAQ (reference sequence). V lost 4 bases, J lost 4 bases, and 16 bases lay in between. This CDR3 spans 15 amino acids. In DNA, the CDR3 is TGTGCCAGCAGCTACCACCGTGGGGGAGGCTATGGCTACACCTTC. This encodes CASSYHRGGGYGYTF.

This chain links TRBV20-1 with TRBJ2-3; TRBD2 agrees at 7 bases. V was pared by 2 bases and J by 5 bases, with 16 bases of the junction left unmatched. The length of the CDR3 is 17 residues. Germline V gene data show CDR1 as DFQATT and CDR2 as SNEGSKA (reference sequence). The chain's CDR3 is CSARRIIASGIEDTQYF. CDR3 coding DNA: TGCAGTGCTAGAAGGATCATTGCTAGCGGCATCGAAGATACGCAGTATTTT.

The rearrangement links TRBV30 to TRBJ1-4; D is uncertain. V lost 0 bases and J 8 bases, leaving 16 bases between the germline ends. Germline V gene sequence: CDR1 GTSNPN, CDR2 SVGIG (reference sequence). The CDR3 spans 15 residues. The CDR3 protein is CAWSVYIPIGEKLFF. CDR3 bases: TGTGCCTGGAGTGTATACATACCAATCGGGGAAAAACTGTTTTTT.

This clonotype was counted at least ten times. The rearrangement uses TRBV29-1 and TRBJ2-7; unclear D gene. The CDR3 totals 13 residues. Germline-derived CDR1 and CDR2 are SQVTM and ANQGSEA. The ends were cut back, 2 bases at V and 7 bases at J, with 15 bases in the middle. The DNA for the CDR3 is TGCAGCGTTGAACCTGGGTATTCTTGGGAGCAGTACTTC. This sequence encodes CSVEPGYSWEQYF.

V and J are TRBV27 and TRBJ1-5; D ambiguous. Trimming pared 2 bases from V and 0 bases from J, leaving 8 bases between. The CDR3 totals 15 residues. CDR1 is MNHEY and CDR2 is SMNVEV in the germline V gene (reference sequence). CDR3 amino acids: CASSLMADSNQPQHF. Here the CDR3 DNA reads TGTGCCAGCAGTTTAATGGCAGATAGCAATCAGCCCCAGCATTTT.

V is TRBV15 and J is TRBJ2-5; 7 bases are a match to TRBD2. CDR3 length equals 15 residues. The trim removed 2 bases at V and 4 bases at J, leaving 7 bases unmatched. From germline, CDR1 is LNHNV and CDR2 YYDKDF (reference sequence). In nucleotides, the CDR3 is TGTGCCACCAGCAGAAGGAGGGAGGGCCCAGAGACCCAGTACTTC. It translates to CATSRRREGPETQYF.

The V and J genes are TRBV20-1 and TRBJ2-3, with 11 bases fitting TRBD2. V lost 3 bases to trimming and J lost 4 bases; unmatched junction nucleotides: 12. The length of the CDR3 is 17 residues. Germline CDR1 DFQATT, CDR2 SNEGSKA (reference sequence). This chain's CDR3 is CSASGSGGVKIADTQYF. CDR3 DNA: TGCAGTGCTAGCGGTAGCGGGGGGGTAAAGATTGCAGATACGCAGTATTTT.

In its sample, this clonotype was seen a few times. CDR3 loop: CATSEPRPGQRNEQFF. The CDR3 DNA sequence: TGTGCCACCAGTGAGCCTCGCCCGGGACAGAGAAATGAGCAGTTCTTC. The V gene is TRBV24-1, the J gene TRBJ2-1; 7 bases match TRBD1. V dropped 4 bases and J dropped 7; count of bases not matched to a gene: 12. Per the germline V gene, CDR1 is KGHDR and CDR2 is SFDVKD. The CDR3 has 16 residues.

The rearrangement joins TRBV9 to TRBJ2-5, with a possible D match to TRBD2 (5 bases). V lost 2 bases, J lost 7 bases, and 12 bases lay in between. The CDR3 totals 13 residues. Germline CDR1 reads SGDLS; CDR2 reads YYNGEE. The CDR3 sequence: CASSVISDATQYF. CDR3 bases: TGTGCCAGCAGCGTTATTAGCGATGCGACCCAGTACTTC.